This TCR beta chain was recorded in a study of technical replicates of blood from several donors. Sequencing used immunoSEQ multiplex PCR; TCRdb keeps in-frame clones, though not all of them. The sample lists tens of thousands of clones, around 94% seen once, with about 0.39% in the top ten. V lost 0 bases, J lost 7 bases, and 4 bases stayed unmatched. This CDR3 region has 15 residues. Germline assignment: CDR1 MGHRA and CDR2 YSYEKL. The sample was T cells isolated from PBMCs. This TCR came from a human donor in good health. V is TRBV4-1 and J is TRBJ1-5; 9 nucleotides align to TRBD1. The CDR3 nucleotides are TGCGCCAGCAGCCAAGATGACAGGGGGATCCAGCCCCAGCATTTT. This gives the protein CASSQDDRGIQPQHF.